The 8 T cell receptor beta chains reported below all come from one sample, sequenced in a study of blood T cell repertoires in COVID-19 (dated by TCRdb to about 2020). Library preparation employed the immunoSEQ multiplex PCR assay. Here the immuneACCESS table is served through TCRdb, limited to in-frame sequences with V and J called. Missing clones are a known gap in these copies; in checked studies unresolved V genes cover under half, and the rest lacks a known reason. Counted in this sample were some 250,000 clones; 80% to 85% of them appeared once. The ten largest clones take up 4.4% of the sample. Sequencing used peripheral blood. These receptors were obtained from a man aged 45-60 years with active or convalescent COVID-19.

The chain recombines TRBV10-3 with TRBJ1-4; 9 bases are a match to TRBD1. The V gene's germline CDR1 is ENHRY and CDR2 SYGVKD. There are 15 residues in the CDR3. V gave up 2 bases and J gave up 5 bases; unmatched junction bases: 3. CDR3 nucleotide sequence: TGTGCCATCAGTGAGACCGGGACAGGGAATGAAAAACTGTTTTTT. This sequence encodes CAISETGTGNEKLFF.

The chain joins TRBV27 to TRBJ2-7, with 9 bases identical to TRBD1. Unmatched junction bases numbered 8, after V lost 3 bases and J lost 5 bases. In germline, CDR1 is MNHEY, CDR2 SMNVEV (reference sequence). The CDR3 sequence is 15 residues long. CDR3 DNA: TGTGCCAGCAGTTTCCCGGGACAGGGAACCCACGAGCAGTACTTC. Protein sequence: CASSFPGQGTHEQYF.

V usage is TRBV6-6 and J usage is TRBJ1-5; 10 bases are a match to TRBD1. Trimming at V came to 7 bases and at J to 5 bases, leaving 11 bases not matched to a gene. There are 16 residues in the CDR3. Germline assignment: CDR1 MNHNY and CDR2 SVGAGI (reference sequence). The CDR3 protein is CASNQGLGTGDQPQHF. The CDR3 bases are TGTGCCAGCAACCAAGGGTTAGGGACAGGGGATCAGCCCCAGCATTTT.

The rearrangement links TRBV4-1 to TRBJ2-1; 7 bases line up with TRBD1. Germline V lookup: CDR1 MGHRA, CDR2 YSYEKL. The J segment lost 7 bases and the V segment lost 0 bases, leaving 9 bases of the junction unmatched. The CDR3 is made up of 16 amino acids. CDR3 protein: CASSQDEGGWGNEQFF. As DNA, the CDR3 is TGCGCCAGCAGCCAAGATGAAGGGGGCTGGGGGAATGAGCAGTTCTTC.

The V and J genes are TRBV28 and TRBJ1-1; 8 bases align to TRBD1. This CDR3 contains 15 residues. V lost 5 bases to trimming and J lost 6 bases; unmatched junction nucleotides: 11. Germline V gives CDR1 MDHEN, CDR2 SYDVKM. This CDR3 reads CASSPWDRSPAEAFF. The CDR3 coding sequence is TGTGCCAGCAGTCCTTGGGACAGGAGTCCGGCTGAAGCTTTCTTT.

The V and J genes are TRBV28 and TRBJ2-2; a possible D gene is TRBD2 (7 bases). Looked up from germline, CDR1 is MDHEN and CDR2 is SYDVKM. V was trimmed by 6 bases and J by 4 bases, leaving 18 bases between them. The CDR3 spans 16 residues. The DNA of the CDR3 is TGTGCCAGCAGCCCCCCTCGGGGGGCGGGCACCGGGGAGCTGTTTTTT. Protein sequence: CASSPPRGAGTGELFF.

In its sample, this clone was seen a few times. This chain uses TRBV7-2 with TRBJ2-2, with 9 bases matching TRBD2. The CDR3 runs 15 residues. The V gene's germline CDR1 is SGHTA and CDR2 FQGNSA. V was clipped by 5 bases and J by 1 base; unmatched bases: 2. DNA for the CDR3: TGTGCCAGCAGCCCGCGGGGGGGGAACACCGGGGAGCTGTTTTTT. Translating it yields CASSPRGGNTGELFF.

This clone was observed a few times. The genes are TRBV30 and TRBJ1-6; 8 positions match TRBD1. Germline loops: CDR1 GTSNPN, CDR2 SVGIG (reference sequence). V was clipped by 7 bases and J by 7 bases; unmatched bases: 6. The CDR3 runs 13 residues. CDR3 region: CASTDRANSPLHF. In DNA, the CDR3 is TGTGCCTCGACGGACAGGGCCAATTCACCCCTCCACTTT.